This entry lists 25 T cell receptor beta chains sequenced from one sample in a study of shared T cell receptors in the human thymus. TCRdb's copy holds only in-frame clones and misses some; the assay was immunoSEQ multiplex PCR. The table records hundreds of thousands of clones, about 87% of them present only once. This sample also appeared in a second study, on human thymus T cells.

Material: thymocytes. The receptors shown here come from a boy less than two years old with a congenital heart defect.

This rearrangement joins TRBV7-8 to TRBJ2-5; 7 bases match TRBD2. The CDR3 is 16 residues long. CDR1 and CDR2 from the germline V gene are SGHVS and FQNEAQ. The trim removed 1 base at V and 5 bases at J, leaving 10 bases unmatched. CDR3 in DNA: TGTGCCAGCAGCTTAGTGGGACTAAGATATAAGGAGACCCAGTACTTC. Amino acid sequence: CASSLVGLRYKETQYF.

The chain recombines TRBV4-3 with TRBJ2-7; a weak D match, TRBD1 (6 bases). Trimming shortened V by 4 bases and J by 5 bases, and 21 bases separated the two germline ends. Germline lookup yields CDR1 LGHNA and CDR2 YSLEER. There are 16 residues in the CDR3. CDR3 loop: CASSPRRAGVFDEQYF. The CDR3 nucleotides are TGCGCCAGCAGCCCAAGGAGAGCAGGGGTCTTCGACGAGCAGTACTTC.

This clone was picked up a small number of times. The chain employs TRBV28 and TRBJ1-2; 9 nucleotides line up with TRBD1. The ends lost 3 bases at V and 3 bases at J; junction bases unmatched: 5. This CDR3 is built from 15 residues. Germline lookup yields CDR1 MDHEN and CDR2 SYDVKM. DNA of the CDR3: TGTGCCAGCAGTTTTTTGGACAGGGGCGACTATGGCTACACCTTC. The encoded protein is CASSFLDRGDYGYTF.

This chain joins TRBV7-9 and TRBJ1-4; perhaps TRBD1 as D (6 bases). CDR1 and CDR2 (germline): SEHNR, FQNEAQ (reference sequence). The CDR3 is 14 residues long. Trimming shortened V by 5 bases and J by 6 bases, and 13 bases separated the two germline ends. The CDR3 protein is CASSPRQVDEKLFF. CDR3 DNA: TGTGCCAGCAGCCCCAGACAGGTAGATGAAAAACTGTTTTTT.

This sequence joins TRBV6-5 and TRBJ1-2, with 9 bases matching TRBD1. Germline CDR1 reads MNHEY; CDR2 reads SVGAGI. Trimming at V came to 6 bases and at J to 8 bases, leaving 7 bases not matched to a gene. This CDR3 spans 13 amino acids. The CDR3 sequence: CASRTRTGEGYTF. In DNA, the CDR3 is TGTGCCAGCAGAACGCGGACAGGGGAAGGCTACACCTTC.

The chain has TRBV7-6 and TRBJ1-1; D gene unclear. Germline V gives CDR1 SGHVS, CDR2 FNYEAQ. V lost 2 bases, J lost 0 bases, and 4 bases lay in between. CDR3 size: 13 residues. As DNA, the CDR3 is TGTGCCAGCAGCTTAACGGTGAACACTGAAGCTTTCTTT. Its translation: CASSLTVNTEAFF.

The chain links TRBV6-5 to TRBJ2-7, with TRBD1 matching over 8 bases. Germline-derived CDR1 and CDR2 are MNHEY and SVGAGI. This CDR3 contains 16 residues. Trimming cost V 2 bases and J 4 bases; bases outside gene matches: 10. CDR3 loop: CASSYHLGQGGYEQYF. The CDR3 DNA follows: TGTGCCAGCAGTTACCATCTTGGACAGGGAGGATACGAGCAGTACTTC.

J is TRBJ2-1 and V is TRBV14, with TRBD2 matching over 10 bases. The CDR3 contains 18 residues. CDR1 SGHDN and CDR2 FVKESK come from the germline V gene. V dropped 0 bases and J dropped 8; count of bases not matched to a gene: 13. The CDR3 here is CASSQEVSGLAGVYEQFF. CDR3 in DNA: TGTGCCAGCAGCCAAGAGGTGTCGGGCCTAGCGGGAGTATATGAGCAGTTCTTC.

V and J are TRBV7-2 and TRBJ1-1; D might be TRBD1 (5 bases). V lost 5 bases and J 5 bases, leaving 21 bases between the germline ends. Germline lookup yields CDR1 SGHTA and CDR2 FQGNSA. This CDR3 has 16 amino acids. Written as DNA, the CDR3 is TGTGCCAGCAGCGAGGGGACTACGGGACGCAAAACTGAAGCTTTCTTT. Translation: CASSEGTTGRKTEAFF.

This clone occurred once. This chain connects TRBV28 to TRBJ2-2, with TRBD1 matching 7 bases. The CDR3 covers 16 residues. CDR1 is MDHEN and CDR2 is SYDVKM in the germline V gene. Losses at the gene ends were 5 bases for V and 2 bases for J; bases not matched to a gene: 8. The chain's CDR3 is CASSPFRQGNTGELFF. In DNA, the CDR3 is TGTGCCAGCAGTCCCTTTCGACAGGGAAACACCGGGGAGCTGTTTTTT.

This clone was found a few times. In nucleotides, the CDR3 is TGTGCCAGCAGTGAGGAAACCAGGGAATTGGGCACAGATACGCAGTATTTT. This codes for CASSEETRELGTDTQYF. The chain uses TRBV25-1 and TRBJ2-3, with D perhaps matching TRBD1 (5 bases). Per germline, CDR1 MGHDK and CDR2 SYGVNS. Trimming took 3 bases from V and 1 from J, leaving 17 bases between them. The length of the CDR3 is 17 residues.

CDR3 coding DNA: TGTGCCAGCAGCCAGGCCTATGGCTACACCTTC. Its protein is CASSQAYGYTF. The V gene is TRBV7-9, the J gene TRBJ1-2; D is uncertain. Trimming stripped 5 bases from V and 4 bases from J, with 5 bases between. The CDR3 totals 11 residues. Germline CDR1 reads SEHNR; CDR2 reads FQNEAQ (reference sequence). Using reference TRBV7-9 and TRBJ1-2 for the parts outside the CDR3, the full variable domain is DTGVSQNPRHKITKRGQNVTFRCDPISEHNRLYWYRQTLGQGPEFLTYFQNEAQLEKSRLLSDRFSAERPKGSFSTLEIQRTEQGDSAMYLCASSQAYGYTFGSGTRLTVV.

The chain couples TRBV5-4 to TRBJ2-1; 7 bases match TRBD2. CDR1 is SGHNT and CDR2 is YYREEE in the germline V gene (reference sequence). V was pared by 5 bases and J by 8 bases, with 4 bases of the junction left unmatched. The CDR3 has 12 amino acids. CDR3 loop: CASRGGGDEQFF. Here the CDR3 DNA reads TGTGCCAGCAGGGGTGGGGGGGATGAGCAGTTCTTC.

This sequence joins TRBV11-2 and TRBJ2-7, with a weak D call TRBD1 (5 bases). This CDR3 comprises 14 residues. The V and J ends lost 3 bases and 5 bases respectively, with 14 bases between them. Germline V gene sequence: CDR1 SGHAT, CDR2 FQNNGV. The CDR3 DNA reads as TGTGCCAGCAGCTTGACAGCGTGGTGGAACGAGCAGTACTTC. It encodes CASSLTAWWNEQYF.

This clone was seen just once. The chain combines TRBV9 with TRBJ2-7; the match to TRBD2 covers 8 bases. The V gene's germline CDR1 is SGDLS and CDR2 YYNGEE. The CDR3 consists of 17 residues. Trimming at V came to 2 bases and at J to 4 bases, leaving 14 bases not matched to a gene. CDR3 nucleotide sequence: TGTGCCAGCAGCGTCAATTCTGCGGGAGGACCAACTTACGAGCAGTACTTC. This encodes CASSVNSAGGPTYEQYF.

V gene TRBV5-1 combines with J gene TRBJ2-2; no definite D call. Looked up from germline, CDR1 is SGHRS and CDR2 is YFSETQ. The V end was cut by 4 bases, the J end by 8 bases, with 12 bases between. The CDR3 loop spans 13 amino acids. The CDR3 sequence is CASSIRLQGELFF. As DNA, the CDR3 is TGCGCCAGCAGCATCAGGCTACAAGGGGAGCTGTTTTTT.

As concerns this clone: At one end the junction does not follow the germline gene, possibly because of a read error. The same CDR3 also results from other DNA sequences found in this sample. This chain connects TRBV6-6 to TRBJ1-6; 8 bases line up with TRBD1. There are 15 residues in the CDR3. Germline loops: CDR1 MNHNY, CDR2 SVGAGI (reference sequence). This chain's CDR3 is CASSYGQGPYSPLHF. CDR3 in DNA: TGTGCCAGCAGTTACGGACAGGGACCTTATTCCCCCCTCCACTTT.

The rearrangement uses TRBV4-2 and TRBJ1-1; 8 bases match TRBD1. With 8 bases clipped from V and 1 base from J, the junction kept 12 bases outside the gene matches. This CDR3 has 16 residues. Per germline, CDR1 LGHNA and CDR2 YNFKEQ. The DNA of the CDR3 is TGTGCCAGCGGGGGGACAGGCACCCTGGGGAACACTGAAGCTTTCTTT. Translation: CASGGTGTLGNTEAFF.

The chain recombines TRBV7-9 with TRBJ1-1; unclear D gene. The germline CDR1 and CDR2 sequences are SEHNR and FQNEAQ (reference sequence). The CDR3 extends over 15 amino acids. Trimming took off 2 bases at V and 7 bases at J, with 17 bases between the two ends. Here the CDR3 DNA reads TGTGCCAGCAGCTTATCTGGGCCAAAGGTGGGTGAAGCTTTCTTT. Encoded protein: CASSLSGPKVGEAFF.

V gene TRBV28 combines with J gene TRBJ2-5; possibly TRBD1 for D (5 bases). The V end lost 7 bases, the J end lost 5 bases, and 8 bases lay between the germline ends. CDR1 is MDHEN, CDR2 SYDVKM, per germline. This CDR3 comprises 11 residues. The CDR3 DNA follows: TGTGCCAGCACCTCAGGGGAGACCCAGTACTTC. This encodes CASTSGETQYF.

V gene TRBV9 combines with J gene TRBJ2-1, with 7 bases matching TRBD2. This CDR3 has 17 amino acids. Germline-derived CDR1 and CDR2 are SGDLS and YYNGEE. J lost 4 bases, V lost 0 bases, and 10 bases had no gene match. CDR3 region: CASSVEGLPLLYNEQFF. In nucleotides, the CDR3 is TGTGCCAGCAGCGTAGAGGGACTACCCCTTTTATACAATGAGCAGTTCTTC. Supplemented by reference TRBV9 and TRBJ2-1, the full variable domain reads DSGVTQTPKHLITATGQRVTLRCSPRSGDLSVYWYQQSLDQGLQFLIQYYNGEERAKGNILERFSAQQFPDLHSELNLSSLELGDSALYFCASSVEGLPLLYNEQFFGPGTRLTVL.

The rearrangement links TRBV5-1 to TRBJ2-1; 11 bases align to TRBD2. The germline gives CDR1 SGHRS, CDR2 YFSETQ. This CDR3 contains 16 residues. V lost 4 bases and J lost 4; bases outside the gene matches: 7. CDR3 nucleotide sequence: TGCGCCAGCAGCGTAACCGGGACTAGCGGATACAATGAGCAGTTCTTC. This gives the protein CASSVTGTSGYNEQFF.

The chain joins TRBV9 to TRBJ2-2, with D uncertain. V lost 0 bases, J lost 5 bases, and 17 bases lay in between. Germline V gene lookup returns CDR1 SGDLS and CDR2 YYNGEE. There are 17 residues in the CDR3. CDR3 bases: TGTGCCAGCAGCGTAGGCGGTCGAGCGCCCGGGACCGGGGAGCTGTTTTTT. The encoded protein is CASSVGGRAPGTGELFF.

V is TRBV12-5 and J is TRBJ1-1; possibly TRBD1 for D (6 bases). CDR1 and CDR2 (germline): LGHNT, FRNRAP. The CDR3 contains 16 residues. Trimming removed 7 bases at V and 0 bases at J, with 18 bases between. In nucleotides, the CDR3 is TGTGCTAGTGCCCCTTTCGGGGGGCGGTTGAACACTGAAGCTTTCTTT. Residues: CASAPFGGRLNTEAFF.

Details on this clone: In the same sample, other DNA sequences code for this CDR3. This sequence joins TRBV29-1 and TRBJ2-3; maybe TRBD2 (6 bases). The CDR3 covers 12 residues. The germline V gene has CDR1 SQVTM and CDR2 ANQGSEA. The germline V and J ends were trimmed by 4 bases and 1 base, with 6 bases remaining between them. The CDR3 coding sequence is TGCAGCGTTGGCGGGGGCACAGATACGCAGTATTTT. It is translated as CSVGGGTDTQYF.